This passage covers 6 T cell receptor beta chains from one sample sequenced in a study of cytomegalovirus exposure and HLA in healthy donors. 60 Vbeta and 13 Jbeta primers were used in PCR. TCRdb keeps only in-frame clones here, not all; method: immunoSEQ multiplex PCR. The data show 150,000 to 200,000 clones, around 81% seen once. The sequenced sample was PBMCs. These receptor sequences come from a woman aged 25 to 45 in good health and CMV-seronegative.

V and J are TRBV4-3 and TRBJ1-6; D unresolved. The germline V gene has CDR1 LGHNA and CDR2 YSLEER. This CDR3 is 14 amino acids long. Trimming removed 3 bases from V and 0 bases from J, with 3 bases in between. CDR3 nucleotide sequence: TGCGCCAGCAGCCAGAGCTCCTATAATTCACCCCTCCACTTT. Translation gives CASSQSSYNSPLHF.

The CDR3 sequence is CASSQGHPYEQYF. CDR3 in DNA: TGTGCCAGCAGTCAGGGTCATCCCTACGAGCAGTACTTC. This chain links TRBV6-5 with TRBJ2-7; possible D gene TRBD1, 5 bases. Between the trimmed V and J ends, which lost 5 bases and 2 bases, there was a span of 10 bases. CDR3 length equals 13 residues. The germline CDR1 and CDR2 sequences are MNHEY and SVGAGI.

This sequence joins TRBV6-5 and TRBJ1-5, with TRBD1 identical over 8 bases. The V segment lost 11 bases and the J segment 2 bases; nucleotides outside the gene matches: 8. Germline-derived CDR1 and CDR2 are MNHEY and SVGAGI. The CDR3 has 14 amino acids. CDR3 region: CAVGQGKGNQPQHF. The CDR3 DNA is TGTGCCGTCGGACAGGGTAAAGGCAATCAGCCCCAGCATTTT.

V gene TRBV28 combines with J gene TRBJ2-7; 8 bases map to TRBD2. The CDR3 is 15 amino acids. V shed 6 bases and J 0 bases; nucleotides not matched to a gene: 7. Germline-derived CDR1 and CDR2 are MDHEN and SYDVKM. The CDR3 nucleotides are TGTGCCAGCAGCTCCGGGGGGGCCGGCTCCTACGAGCAGTACTTC. It encodes CASSSGGAGSYEQYF.

This clone has only a few counts. The chain recombines TRBV16 with TRBJ2-5; a possible D gene is TRBD1 (5 bases). The J call may not be correct, given that the DNA end is closer to TRBJ2-7. CDR3 length: 12 amino acids. Looked up from germline, CDR1 is KGHSY and CDR2 is FQNENV. The DNA of the CDR3 is TGTGCCAGCAGCCAAGGGCAGGGCGAGCAGTACTTC. Its translation: CASSQGQGEQYF.

This chain joins TRBV25-1 and TRBJ1-6; D might be TRBD1 (6 bases). Germline-derived CDR1 and CDR2 are MGHDK and SYGVNS. The V gene lost 6 bases and the J gene lost 9 bases, with 12 bases spanning the gap. This CDR3 has 13 amino acids. For the CDR3, the DNA is TGTGCCAGCAGAAGACAGGATACTTCACCCCTCCACTTT. It encodes CASRRQDTSPLHF.